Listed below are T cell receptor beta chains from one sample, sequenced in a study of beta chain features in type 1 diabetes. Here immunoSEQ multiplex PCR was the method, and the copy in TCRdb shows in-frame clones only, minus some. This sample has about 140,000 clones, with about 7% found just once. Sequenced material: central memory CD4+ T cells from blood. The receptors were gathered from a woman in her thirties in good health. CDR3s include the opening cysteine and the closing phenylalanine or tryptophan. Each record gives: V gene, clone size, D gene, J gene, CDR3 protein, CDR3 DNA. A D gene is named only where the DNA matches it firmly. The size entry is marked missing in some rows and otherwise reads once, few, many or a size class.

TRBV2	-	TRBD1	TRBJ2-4	CASSTGTGVAKNIQYF	TGTGCCAGCAGTACCGGAACAGGGGTAGCCAAAAACATTCAGTACTTC
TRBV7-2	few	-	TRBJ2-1	CASSRTGTYSYNEQFF	TGTGCCAGCAGCCGTACCGGGACTTATTCCTACAATGAGCAGTTCTTC
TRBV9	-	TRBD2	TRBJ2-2	CASTGLAGTGELFF	TGTGCCAGCACGGGACTAGCGGGCACCGGGGAGCTGTTTTTT
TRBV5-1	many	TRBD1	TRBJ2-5	CASRTGTETQYF	TGCGCCAGCAGGACAGGGACAGAGACCCAGTACTTC
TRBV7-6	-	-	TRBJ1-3	CASSLNRQNLGNTIYF	TGTGCCAGCAGCTTAAATCGACAAAACCTGGGAAACACCATATATTTT
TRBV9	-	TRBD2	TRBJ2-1	CASSGTSVSYNEQFF	TGTGCCAGCAGCGGGACTAGCGTGTCCTACAATGAGCAGTTCTTC
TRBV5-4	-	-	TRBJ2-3	CASSQGGPGLSTDTQYF	TGTGCCAGCAGCCAGGGGGGACCGGGACTTAGCACAGATACGCAGTATTTT
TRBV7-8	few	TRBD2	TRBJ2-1	CASTELSTSGAYNEQFF	TGTGCCAGCACCGAACTAAGTACTAGCGGGGCATACAATGAGCAGTTCTTC
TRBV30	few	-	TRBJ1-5	CAWEAGNQPQHF	TGTGCCTGGGAGGCAGGCAATCAGCCCCAGCATTTT
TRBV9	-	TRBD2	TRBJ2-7	CASSAVSSGGSSYEQYF	TGTGCCAGCAGCGCCGTCTCTAGCGGGGGGTCCTCCTACGAGCAGTACTTC
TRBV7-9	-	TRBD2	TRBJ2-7	CASSPASSGRVGQYF	TGTGCCAGCAGCCCGGCCTCTAGCGGGAGAGTCGGGCAGTACTTC
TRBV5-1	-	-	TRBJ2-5	CASSLVGEETQYF	TGCGCCAGCAGCTTGGTCGGGGAAGAGACCCAGTACTTC
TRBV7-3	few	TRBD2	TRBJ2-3	CASSLMAGGADTQYF	TGTGCCAGCAGCTTAATGGCGGGAGGAGCAGATACGCAGTATTTT
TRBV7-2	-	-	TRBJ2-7	CASSQEARLGYEQYF	TGCGCCAGCAGCCAAGAAGCCAGGTTAGGCTACGAGCAGTACTTC
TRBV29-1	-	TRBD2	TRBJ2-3	CSVRKGLAGVDTQYF	TGCAGCGTCAGAAAGGGACTAGCGGGAGTAGATACGCAGTATTTT
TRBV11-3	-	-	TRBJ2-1	CASSLGPRLGKPYNEQFF	TGTGCCAGCAGCTTAGGACCGCGACTCGGGAAACCTTACAATGAGCAGTTCTTC
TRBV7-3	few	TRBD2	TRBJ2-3	CASSLSGLLTDTQYF	TGTGCCAGCAGCTTATCGGGACTACTCACTGATACGCAGTATTTT
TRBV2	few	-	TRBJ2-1	CASGLAGLGEQFF	TGTGCCAGCGGGCTGGCAGGTTTGGGTGAGCAGTTCTTC
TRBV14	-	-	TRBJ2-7	CASSQRQVVLGEQYF	TGTGCCAGCAGCCAACGACAGGTAGTCCTCGGCGAGCAGTACTTC
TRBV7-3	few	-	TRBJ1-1	CASSLGQGHTEAFF	TGTGCCAGCAGCTTGGGGCAGGGGCACACTGAAGCTTTCTTT
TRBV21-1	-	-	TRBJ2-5	CASREDRVQETQYF	TGTGCCAGCAGGGAGGACAGGGTGCAAGAGACCCAGTACTTC
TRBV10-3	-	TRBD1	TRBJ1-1	CAIRTGQPNTEAFF	TGTGCCATCAGGACGGGACAGCCGAACACTGAAGCTTTCTTT
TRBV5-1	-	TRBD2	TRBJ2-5	CASSQETSVKTQYF	TGCGCCAGCAGCCAAGAGACTAGCGTAAAGACCCAGTACTTC
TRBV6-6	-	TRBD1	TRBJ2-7	CASTEKDRGYEQYF	TGTGCCAGCACCGAGAAGGACAGGGGCTACGAGCAGTACTTC
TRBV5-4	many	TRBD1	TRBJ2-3	CASSGGDRGHDTQYF	TGTGCCAGCAGCGGGGGAGACAGGGGGCATGATACGCAGTATTTT
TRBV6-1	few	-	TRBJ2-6	CASSELSSGANVLTF	TGTGCCAGCAGTGAGTTGAGCTCTGGGGCCAACGTCCTGACTTTC
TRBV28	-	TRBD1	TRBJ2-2	CASNDVGTGNTGELFF	TGTGCCAGCAACGATGTCGGGACAGGGAACACCGGGGAGCTGTTTTTT
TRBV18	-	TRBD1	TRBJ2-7	CASSPSGGIHEQYF	TGTGCCAGCTCACCATCAGGGGGCATCCACGAGCAGTACTTC
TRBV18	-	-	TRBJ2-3	CASSPDTSTDTQYF	TGTGCCAGCTCACCCGACACTAGCACAGATACGCAGTATTTT
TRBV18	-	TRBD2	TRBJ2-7	CASSPGGSFLGEQYF	TGTGCCAGCTCACCGGGGGGGTCATTCCTGGGCGAGCAGTACTTC
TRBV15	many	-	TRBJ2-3	CATSTFGGDNTDTQYF	TGTGCCACCAGCACCTTTGGGGGGGACAACACAGATACGCAGTATTTT
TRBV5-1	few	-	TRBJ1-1	CASSPGIGTEAFF	TGCGCCAGCAGCCCAGGGATAGGCACTGAAGCTTTCTTT
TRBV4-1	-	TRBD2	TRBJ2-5	CASSQIGTSGRAPETQYF	TGCGCCAGCAGCCAGATCGGGACTAGCGGGAGGGCCCCAGAGACCCAGTACTTC
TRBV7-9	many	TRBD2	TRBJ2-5	CASGTSGGFETQYF	TGTGCCAGCGGGACTAGCGGCGGTTTTGAGACCCAGTACTTC
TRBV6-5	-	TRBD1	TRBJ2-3	CASSRQGGGTDTQYF	TGTGCCAGCAGTCGACAGGGTGGTGGCACAGATACGCAGTATTTT
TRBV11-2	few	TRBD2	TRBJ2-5	CASSLRVAGGVKETQYF	TGTGCCAGCAGCTTACGGGTAGCGGGAGGCGTTAAAGAGACCCAGTACTTC
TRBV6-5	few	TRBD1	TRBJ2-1	CASSYGTGYNEQFF	TGTGCCAGCAGTTACGGGACAGGTTACAATGAGCAGTTCTTC
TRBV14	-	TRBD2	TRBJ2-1	CASSRREWFNEQFF	TGTGCCAGCAGCCGGCGGGAGTGGTTTAATGAGCAGTTCTTC
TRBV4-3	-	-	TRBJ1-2	CASSRVALVESYTF	TGCGCCAGCAGCCGCGTGGCACTTGTGGAGAGCTACACCTTC
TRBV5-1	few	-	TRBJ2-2	CASSAEGRAGELFF	TGCGCCAGCAGCGCGGAAGGTAGAGCCGGGGAGCTGTTTTTT
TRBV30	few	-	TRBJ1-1	CAWDARGGAFF	TGTGCCTGGGACGCCCGGGGGGGAGCTTTCTTT
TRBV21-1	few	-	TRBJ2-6	CAIPGTGTAGANVLTF	TGTGCCATTCCCGGGACAGGGACAGCTGGGGCCAACGTCCTGACTTTC
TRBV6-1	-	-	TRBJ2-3	CASSLQRATDTQYF	TGTGCCAGCAGCCTCCAGCGGGCCACAGATACGCAGTATTTT
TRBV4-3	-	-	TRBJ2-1	CASSPQGSISGQFF	TGCGCCAGCAGCCCCCAGGGCTCCATTAGCGGGCAGTTCTTC
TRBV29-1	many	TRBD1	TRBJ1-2	CSVGGTGGEYGYTF	TGCAGCGTTGGTGGCACAGGGGGGGAATATGGCTACACCTTC
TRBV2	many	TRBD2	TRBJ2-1	CASSKTSGRGRNEQFF	TGTGCCAGCAGCAAAACTAGCGGGAGGGGTAGAAATGAGCAGTTCTTC
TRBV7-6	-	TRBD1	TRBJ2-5	CASSLNRGRRETQYF	TGTGCCAGCAGCTTAAACAGGGGGCGAAGGGAGACCCAGTACTTC
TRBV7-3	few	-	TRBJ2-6	CASSLTGSSGANVLTF	TGTGCCAGCAGCTTAACCGGGAGCTCTGGGGCCAACGTCCTGACTTTC
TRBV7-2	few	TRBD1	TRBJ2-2	CASSTDRVTGELFF	TGTGCCAGCAGCACCGACAGGGTCACCGGGGAGCTGTTTTTT
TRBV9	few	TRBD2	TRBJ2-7	CASSPGLAGTYVQYF	TGTGCCAGCAGCCCGGGACTAGCGGGAACCTACGTGCAGTACTTC
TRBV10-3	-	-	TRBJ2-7	CAISVRDKSYEQYF	TGTGCCATCAGTGTCCGGGACAAGTCCTACGAGCAGTACTTC